In its sample, the clone carrying this TCR beta chain was seen a few times. What it binds is unknown. Amplification used 60 Vbeta primers and 13 Jbeta primers. Sequencing used immunoSEQ multiplex PCR; TCRdb keeps in-frame clones, though not all of them. The sample lists roughly 190,000 clones, roughly 90% occurring once. This specimen belongs to a study of cytomegalovirus exposure and HLA in healthy donors. Study findings and constraints: Common viral pathogens seemed to be connected with several of the most significant clusters, according to a later analysis. Per a prior analysis, the majority of TCR beta V segments were productive roughly 90% or roughly 30% of the time. A later analysis reportedly found fewer N-insertions in an Asian-associated ancestry cluster than the roughly 670-donor mean.

The germline gives CDR1 MNHNS, CDR2 SASEGT. This CDR3 region has 16 residues. V gave up 4 bases and J gave up 3 bases; unmatched junction bases: 11. The genes are TRBV6-1 and TRBJ2-7; 8 bases map to TRBD2. What was sequenced was PBMCs. The sequence came from a boy younger than 10 in good health and CMV-seronegative. The CDR3 DNA follows: TGTGCCAGCAGTGTGGTCGGGACTAGAAAAGGCTACGAGCAGTACTTC. It is translated as CASSVVGTRKGYEQYF.